Listed below are T cell receptor beta chains from one sample, sequenced in a study of T cells after yellow fever vaccination. TCRdb re-analysed the 5' RACE reads in MiXCR, keeping a single row per CDR3 protein. The table lists roughly 74,000 distinct CDR3 sequences, approximately 7% of them singletons, with 30% to 45% in the top ten. Specimen: CD8+ T cells sorted from PBMCs, collected 5 days after the first yellow fever vaccination. All receptors come from a young man who received the YFV17D yellow fever vaccine. CDR3s include the opening cysteine and the closing phenylalanine or tryptophan. D genes are given only for firm matches. Clone size is stated in some rows and not others, as once, few, many or a class when expanded.

>15|TRBV30|TRBJ2-1|-|-
TGTGCCTGGACCCTCGGCGGACCGTCTTACAATGAGCAGTTCTTC
CAWTLGGPSYNEQFF
>18|TRBV5-1|TRBJ2-4|few|-
TGCGCCAGCAGCCCCTTCCCCCGTGACAGGCTAGCCAACAACATTCAGTACTTC
CASSPFPRDRLANNIQYF
>15|TRBV7-6|TRBJ2-2|few|-
TGTGCCAGCAGCTCAAGGGACATTAACACCGGGGAGCTGTTTTTT
CASSSRDINTGELFF
>19|TRBV4-1|TRBJ2-5|few|-
TGCGCCAGCAGCCAAGAAGCTATCTTTTCGGCAGGGTCTGAAGAGACCCAGTACTTC
CASSQEAIFSAGSEETQYF
>15|TRBV7-9|TRBJ1-2|few|-
TGTGCCAGCAGCTTAGAAGGCAGGGCTAACTATGGCTACACCTTC
CASSLEGRANYGYTF
>17|TRBV7-9|TRBJ1-1|many|-
TGTGCCAGCAGTACGACATTTTTGGCTACTTTGAACACTGAAGCTTTCTTT
CASSTTFLATLNTEAFF
>12|TRBV27|TRBJ1-1|many|-
TGTGCCAGCAGTGAGGGGAACACTGAAGCTTTCTTT
CASSEGNTEAFF
>17|TRBV4-1|TRBJ2-3|-|TRBD1
TGCGCCAGCAGCCTAACGCCGGGGCAGGGGGCGGGAGATACGCAGTATTTT
CASSLTPGQGAGDTQYF
>15|TRBV29-1|TRBJ2-3|many|TRBD2
TGCAGCGTTGACGGACTAGCGGAAAGCACAGATACGCAGTATTTT
CSVDGLAESTDTQYF
>13|TRBV6-5|TRBJ1-4|-|-
TGTGCCAGCAGTTACAGGGGTAATGAAAAACTGTTTTTT
CASSYRGNEKLFF
>11|TRBV6-2/TRBV6-3|TRBJ2-7|few|-
TGTGCCAGCCAGGGGAGTTACGAGCAGTACTTC
CASQGSYEQYF
>16|TRBV7-2|TRBJ1-1|-|-
TGTGCCAGCAGCTTATCTTTTGTACGGATGAACACTGAAGCTTTCTTT
CASSLSFVRMNTEAFF
>13|TRBV19|TRBJ1-5|few|-
TGTGCCAGTAGTATAGTCGTTAGCCAGCCCCAGCATTTT
CASSIVVSQPQHF
>12|TRBV15|TRBJ2-2|-|-
TGTGCCACCAGCAGAGAGACCGGGGAGCTGTTTTTT
CATSRETGELFF
>14|TRBV12-3/TRBV12-4|TRBJ1-4|many|-
TGTGCCAGCAGTCCTAGTGGGACTAATGAAAAACTGTTTTTT
CASSPSGTNEKLFF
>13|TRBV12-3/TRBV12-4|TRBJ2-7|many|TRBD2
TGTGCCAGCAGGGCTAGCGGGGGCTACGAGCAGTACTTC
CASRASGGYEQYF